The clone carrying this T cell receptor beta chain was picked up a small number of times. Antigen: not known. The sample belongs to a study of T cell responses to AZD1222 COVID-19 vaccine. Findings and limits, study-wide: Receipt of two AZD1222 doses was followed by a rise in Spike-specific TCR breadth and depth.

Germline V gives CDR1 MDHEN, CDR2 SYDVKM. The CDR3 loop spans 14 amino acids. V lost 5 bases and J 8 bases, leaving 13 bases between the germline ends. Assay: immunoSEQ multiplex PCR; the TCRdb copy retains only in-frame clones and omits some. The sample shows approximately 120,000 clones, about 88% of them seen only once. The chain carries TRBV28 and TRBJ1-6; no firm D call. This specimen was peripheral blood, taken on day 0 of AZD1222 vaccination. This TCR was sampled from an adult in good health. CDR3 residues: CASSVASGDSPLHF. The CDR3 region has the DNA TGTGCCAGCAGTGTAGCCAGCGGGGATTCACCCCTCCACTTT.